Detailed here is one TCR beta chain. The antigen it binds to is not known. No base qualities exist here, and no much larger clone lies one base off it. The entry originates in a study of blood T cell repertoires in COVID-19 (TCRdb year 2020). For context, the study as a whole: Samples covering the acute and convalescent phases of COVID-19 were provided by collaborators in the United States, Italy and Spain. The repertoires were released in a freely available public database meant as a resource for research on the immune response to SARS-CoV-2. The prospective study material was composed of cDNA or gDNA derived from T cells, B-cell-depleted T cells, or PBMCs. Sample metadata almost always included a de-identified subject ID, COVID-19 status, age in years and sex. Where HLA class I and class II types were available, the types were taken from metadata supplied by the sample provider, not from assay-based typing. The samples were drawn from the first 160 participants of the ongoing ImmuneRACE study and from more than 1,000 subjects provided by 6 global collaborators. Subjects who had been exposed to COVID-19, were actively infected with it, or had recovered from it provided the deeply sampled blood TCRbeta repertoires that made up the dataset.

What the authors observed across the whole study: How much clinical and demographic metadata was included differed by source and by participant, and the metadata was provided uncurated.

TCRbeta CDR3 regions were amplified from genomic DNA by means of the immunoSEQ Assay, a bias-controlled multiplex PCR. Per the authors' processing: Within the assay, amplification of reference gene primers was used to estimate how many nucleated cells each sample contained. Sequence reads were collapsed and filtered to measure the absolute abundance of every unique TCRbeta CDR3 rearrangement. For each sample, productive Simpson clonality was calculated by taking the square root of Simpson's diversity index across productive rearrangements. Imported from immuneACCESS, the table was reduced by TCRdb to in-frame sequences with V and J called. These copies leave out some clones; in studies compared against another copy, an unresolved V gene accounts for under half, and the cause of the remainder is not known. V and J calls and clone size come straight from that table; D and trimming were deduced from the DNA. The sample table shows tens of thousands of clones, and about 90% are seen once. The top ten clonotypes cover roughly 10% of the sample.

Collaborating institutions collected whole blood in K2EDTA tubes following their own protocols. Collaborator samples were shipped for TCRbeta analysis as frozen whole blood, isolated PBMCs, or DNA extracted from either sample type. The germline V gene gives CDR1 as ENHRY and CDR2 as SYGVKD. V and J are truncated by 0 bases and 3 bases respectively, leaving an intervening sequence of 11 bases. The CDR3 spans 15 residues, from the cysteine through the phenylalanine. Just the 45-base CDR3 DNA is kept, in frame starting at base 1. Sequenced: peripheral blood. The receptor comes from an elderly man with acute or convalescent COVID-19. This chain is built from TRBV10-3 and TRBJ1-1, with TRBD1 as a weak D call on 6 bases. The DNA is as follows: TGTGCCATCAGTGAGTCGGGGGGGCACTACACTGAAGCTTTCTTT. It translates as CAISESGGHYTEAFF.